This T cell receptor beta chain is drawn from a study of patients and donors after allogeneic stem cell transplantation. Trimming cost V 2 bases and J 3 bases, with 7 bases left between them. CDR1 MNHNY and CDR2 SVGAGI come from the germline V gene (reference sequence). The CDR3 contains 13 residues. TCRdb ran MiXCR on the RT-PCR reads and lists one entry per CDR3 protein. The sample contains about 160,000 distinct CDR3 sequences, approximately 37% of which appear only once. This clonotype occurred a few times. This rearrangement joins TRBV6-6 to TRBJ1-2; D gene unclear. Sequencing input: blood, either unsorted or a sorted T cell fraction (not recorded which). The TCR was taken from a human donor who was either an allogeneic HSCT recipient or a stem cell or donor lymphocyte infusion donor (not recorded which). It is not recorded whose cells these are; they may come from a transplant donor. Here the CDR3 reads CASSYDGYYGYTF. CDR3 nucleotide sequence: TGTGCCAGCAGTTACGACGGATACTATGGCTACACCTTC.